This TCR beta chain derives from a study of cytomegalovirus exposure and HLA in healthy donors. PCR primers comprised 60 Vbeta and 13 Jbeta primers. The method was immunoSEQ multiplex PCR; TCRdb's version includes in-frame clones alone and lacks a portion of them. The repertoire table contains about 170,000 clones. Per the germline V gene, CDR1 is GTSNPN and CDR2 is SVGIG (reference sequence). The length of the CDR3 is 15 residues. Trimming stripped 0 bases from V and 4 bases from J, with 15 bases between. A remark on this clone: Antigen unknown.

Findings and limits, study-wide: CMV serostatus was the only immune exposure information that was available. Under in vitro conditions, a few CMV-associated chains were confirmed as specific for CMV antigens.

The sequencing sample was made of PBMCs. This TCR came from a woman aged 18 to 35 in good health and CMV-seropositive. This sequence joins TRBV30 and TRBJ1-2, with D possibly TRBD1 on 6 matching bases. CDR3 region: CAWSVAFGQTYGYTF. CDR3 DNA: TGTGCCTGGAGTGTTGCGTTCGGACAGACCTATGGCTACACCTTC.